Listed below are T cell receptor beta chains from one sample, sequenced in a study of CD8 T cell repertoires and HIV-1 epitope variants. Assay: immunoSEQ multiplex PCR; the TCRdb copy retains only in-frame clones and omits some. The sample yields approximately 90,000 clones, roughly 77% seen once. The sample comprised uncultured baseline CD8+ T cells from peripheral blood mononuclear cells (PBMCs). These receptors were obtained from a male donor with HIV. CDR3s include the opening cysteine and the closing phenylalanine or tryptophan.

length: 15
J: TRBJ1-2
V: TRBV6-1
CDR3: CASSANRQGHGGYTF

length: 15
J: TRBJ1-3
V: TRBV4-2
CDR3: CASSQLAGQGNTIYF

length: 13
J: TRBJ1-1
V: TRBV30
CDR3: CAWTQTVSTEAFF

length: 14
J: TRBJ2-7
V: TRBV25-1
CDR3: CASSDRTGFYEQYF

length: 12
J: TRBJ2-7
V: TRBV7-2
CDR3: CASSFGVSEQYF

length: 16
J: TRBJ2-3
V: TRBV5-1
CDR3: CASSLILAGTTDTQYF

length: 14
J: TRBJ2-2
V: TRBV30
CDR3: CAWSPLFGTGELFF

length: 14
J: TRBJ1-3
V: TRBV5-1
CDR3: CASREGTEGNTIYF

length: 14
J: TRBJ1-4
V: TRBV5-6
CDR3: CASSWTGGYEKLFF

length: 13
J: TRBJ2-5
V: TRBV9
CDR3: CASSVGPQETQYF

length: 14
J: TRBJ2-2
V: TRBV5-1
CDR3: CASSLDGGTVELFF

length: 16
J: TRBJ2-1
V: TRBV6-5
CDR3: CASSYSGGRAANEQFF

length: 12
J: TRBJ2-3
V: TRBV13
CDR3: CASSLSTDTQYF

length: 14
J: TRBJ1-6
V: TRBV5-1
CDR3: CASSYRDPNSPLHF